These T cell receptor beta chains were read from a single sample in a study of blood T cell repertoires in COVID-19. Only in-frame clones appear in the TCRdb table, and some are missing; sequencing was by immunoSEQ multiplex PCR. This table has roughly 370,000 clones, around nine tenths appearing once. Sequencing input: PBMCs or T cells enriched from blood (not recorded which). The receptors were gathered from a woman aged 50 to 60 who had recovered from COVID-19. Each CDR3 is given without its conserved first and last residue.

j_gene: TRBJ1-1; v_gene: TRBV6-9; CDR3aa: ASSWGRGHHTEAF
j_gene: TRBJ1-5; v_gene: TRBV18; CDR3aa: ASSPPGQQPQH
j_gene: TRBJ2-1; v_gene: TRBV12-3/TRBV12-4; CDR3aa: ASRQYNEQF
j_gene: TRBJ2-1; v_gene: TRBV6-4; CDR3aa: ASSDGDSGGEFNEQF
j_gene: TRBJ2-7; v_gene: TRBV19; CDR3aa: ASSITDGAGASGYEQY
j_gene: TRBJ1-2; v_gene: TRBV19; CDR3aa: ASSIGVGSNYGYT
j_gene: TRBJ1-2; v_gene: TRBV19; CDR3aa: ASSRQGDGGYT
j_gene: TRBJ2-1; v_gene: TRBV28; CDR3aa: ASASRLAGGNEQF
j_gene: TRBJ2-5; v_gene: TRBV11-2; CDR3aa: ASSLVAGAQETQY
j_gene: TRBJ1-2; v_gene: TRBV2; CDR3aa: ASRGDTPNYT
j_gene: TRBJ1-2; v_gene: TRBV3-1/TRBV3-2; CDR3aa: ASSQRDTALGRHGYT
j_gene: TRBJ1-2; v_gene: TRBV4-1; CDR3aa: ASSDLGQVYGYT
j_gene: TRBJ1-1; v_gene: TRBV19; CDR3aa: ASSIYRSTEAF
j_gene: TRBJ2-3; v_gene: TRBV3-1/TRBV3-2; CDR3aa: ATTRGGEDTQY
j_gene: TRBJ2-1; v_gene: TRBV28; CDR3aa: ASSFPQDTSGEYNEQF
j_gene: TRBJ1-2; v_gene: TRBV29-1; CDR3aa: SVQGRANYGYT
j_gene: TRBJ2-5; v_gene: TRBV2; CDR3aa: ASTGAGETQY
j_gene: TRBJ2-3; v_gene: TRBV19; CDR3aa: ASTPGRGGSITDTQY
j_gene: TRBJ1-5; v_gene: TRBV3-1/TRBV3-2; CDR3aa: ASSPTDVPPQH
j_gene: TRBJ2-7; v_gene: TRBV13; CDR3aa: ASSLQGDTYEQY
j_gene: TRBJ2-6; v_gene: TRBV7-8; CDR3aa: ASSSEVRGSSGANVLT
j_gene: TRBJ1-2; v_gene: TRBV9; CDR3aa: ASSNPTGGLPSGYT
j_gene: TRBJ2-5; v_gene: TRBV7-8; CDR3aa: ASSFVEETQY
j_gene: TRBJ1-1; v_gene: TRBV6-5; CDR3aa: ASSYQVNTEAF
j_gene: TRBJ1-6; v_gene: TRBV18; CDR3aa: ASSPFDRSPLH
j_gene: TRBJ1-1; v_gene: TRBV15; CDR3aa: ATSSGTGGYTEAF
j_gene: TRBJ1-5; v_gene: TRBV2; CDR3aa: ASRNRVHQPQH
j_gene: TRBJ1-2; v_gene: TRBV4-2; CDR3aa: ASSQAGTDTYGYT
j_gene: TRBJ2-1; v_gene: TRBV18; CDR3aa: ASSPYERSSYNEQF
j_gene: TRBJ2-1; v_gene: TRBV3-1/TRBV3-2; CDR3aa: ASSQVASGGTDNEQF
j_gene: TRBJ1-5; v_gene: TRBV6-5; CDR3aa: ASSLQGNNQPQH
j_gene: TRBJ1-2; v_gene: TRBV28; CDR3aa: ASTRVGVEGYT
j_gene: TRBJ1-6; v_gene: TRBV6-5; CDR3aa: ASSYSRDMVSPPH
j_gene: TRBJ2-5; v_gene: TRBV20-1; CDR3aa: SASLRGAIYETQY
j_gene: TRBJ1-2; v_gene: TRBV29-1; CDR3aa: SVPHPGWGYT
j_gene: TRBJ2-7; v_gene: TRBV18; CDR3aa: ASSPLQGSYEQY
j_gene: TRBJ1-6; v_gene: TRBV6-4; CDR3aa: ATPDREFYNSPLH
j_gene: TRBJ1-1; v_gene: TRBV19; CDR3aa: ASSIWGSTTEAF
j_gene: TRBJ1-2; v_gene: TRBV30; CDR3aa: AWSPQDRRWNYGYT
j_gene: TRBJ2-3; v_gene: TRBV4-1; CDR3aa: ASSQGNDGRSTDTQY
j_gene: TRBJ2-5; v_gene: TRBV3-1/TRBV3-2; CDR3aa: ASSYAEGLTQY
j_gene: TRBJ1-1; v_gene: TRBV7-2; CDR3aa: ASSFPTVGREAF